The 25 T cell receptor beta chains below come from one sample, sequenced in a study of siplizumab effects on memory and regulatory T cells. Profiling relied on immunoSEQ multiplex PCR, and the TCRdb table lists in-frame clones only, not all of them. Counted here are approximately 100,000 clones, around 92% occurring once; the ten biggest clones make up 2.5% to 3%. Sample: CD4+ T cells sorted from blood. These receptor sequences come from a human donor in good health. Some clones in this sample may be carry-over from other donors' samples.

This chain uses TRBV6-5 with TRBJ1-5, with TRBD1 matching over 7 bases. This CDR3 has 15 amino acids. The V gene end was trimmed by 4 bases and the J gene end by 4 bases; junction bases not matched to a gene: 7. The germline V gene encodes CDR1 MNHEY and CDR2 SVGAGI. The CDR3 loop is CASSFTGALNQPQHF. The CDR3 DNA is TGTGCCAGCAGTTTCACAGGGGCCCTTAATCAGCCCCAGCATTTT.

V usage is TRBV7-3 and J usage is TRBJ1-2; D remains ambiguous. The CDR3 is made up of 12 amino acids. V lost 7 bases and J 7 bases, leaving 13 bases between the germline ends. Germline assignment: CDR1 SGHTA and CDR2 FQGTGA. The CDR3 loop is CASTFAGVGYTF. The DNA for the CDR3 is TGTGCCAGCACCTTCGCCGGGGTTGGCTACACCTTC.

This chain connects TRBV4-2 to TRBJ2-7; D might be TRBD2 (6 bases). There are 16 residues in the CDR3. The V gene lost 0 bases and the J gene lost 6 bases, with 18 bases spanning the gap. Looked up from germline, CDR1 is LGHNA and CDR2 is YNFKEQ. CDR3 residues: CASSQDVGLSFSEQYF. The CDR3 DNA sequence: TGTGCCAGCAGCCAAGACGTCGGACTATCCTTCTCCGAGCAGTACTTC.

The chain carries TRBV6-4 and TRBJ2-5; TRBD1 might be the D (5 bases). CDR1 and CDR2 from the germline V gene are MRHNA and SNTAGT. The CDR3 covers 13 residues. Between the trimmed V and J ends, which lost 2 bases and 7 bases, there was a span of 11 bases. The CDR3 nucleotides are TGTGCCAGCAGTGACGGGGCCAGTGGGACCCAGTACTTC. Translated, it gives CASSDGASGTQYF.

The V call is TRBV12-5, the J call TRBJ2-7; 7 positions match TRBD1. Unmatched junction bases numbered 2, after V lost 3 bases and J lost 6 bases. Germline CDR1 LGHNT, CDR2 FRNRAP. This CDR3 region has 12 residues. The CDR3 here is CASGLAGGEQYF. As DNA, the CDR3 is TGTGCTAGTGGTTTAGCAGGGGGCGAGCAGTACTTC.

Comments on this clone: The junction does not match germline at one end; this may be a read error. V gene TRBV7-7 combines with J gene TRBJ2-1, with 13 bases fitting TRBD2. Per the germline V gene, CDR1 is SSHAT and CDR2 is FNYEAQ (reference sequence). The CDR3 is made up of 15 amino acids. CDR3 in amino acids: CASSSGLAGYNEQFF. The CDR3 DNA sequence: TGTGCTAGCAGCTCGGGACTAGCGGGATACAATGAGCAGTTCTTC.

This chain uses TRBV5-6 with TRBJ2-5; D is possibly TRBD2 (6 bases). The CDR3 runs to 17 residues. The V end lost 10 bases, the J end lost 3 bases, and 28 bases lay between the germline ends. Germline values: CDR1 SGHDT, CDR2 YYEEEE. CDR3 sequence: CAPLWGDRQTIKETQYF. CDR3 nucleotide sequence: TGTGCCCCACTTTGGGGGGACCGACAGACCATCAAAGAGACCCAGTACTTC.

V usage is TRBV5-1 and J usage is TRBJ2-7, with D maybe TRBD1 (6 bases). From germline, CDR1 is SGHRS and CDR2 YFSETQ. This CDR3 has 15 amino acids. V was shortened by 4 bases and J by 2 bases, with 16 bases between the two germline ends. Here the CDR3 reads CASSVEQGSPYEQYF. CDR3 in DNA: TGCGCCAGCAGCGTGGAACAGGGTTCTCCCTACGAGCAGTACTTC.

The CDR3 sequence is CASSMSAGGQGAYEQYF. The CDR3 DNA reads as TGTGCCAGTAGTATGTCAGCTGGGGGACAGGGGGCTTATGAGCAGTACTTC. The chain combines TRBV19 with TRBJ2-7; TRBD1 matches at 12 bases. The V gene end was trimmed by 3 bases and the J gene end by 7 bases; junction bases not matched to a gene: 13. CDR1 is LNHDA and CDR2 is SQIVND in the germline V gene (reference sequence). This CDR3 has 17 residues.

The CDR3 region has the DNA TGTGCCAGCAGCCAAGATGTCCTCACCTACGAGCAGTACTTC. Its translation: CASSQDVLTYEQYF. J is TRBJ2-7 and V is TRBV7-9, with unresolved D. The length of the CDR3 is 14 residues. V lost 5 bases and J 2 bases, leaving 13 bases between the germline ends. Germline CDR1 reads SEHNR; CDR2 reads FQNEAQ (reference sequence).

The rearrangement links TRBV9 to TRBJ2-6, with 10 bases fitting TRBD2. The ends lost 5 bases at V and 1 base at J; junction bases unmatched: 9. Germline-derived CDR1 and CDR2 are SGDLS and YYNGEE. This CDR3 contains 18 residues. Here the CDR3 DNA reads TGTGCCAGCAGTCCAAGCGGGAGGGCCCGGTCTGGGGCCAACGTCCTGACTTTC. Protein: CASSPSGRARSGANVLTF.

With regard to this clone: At the DNA level, this CDR3 is encoded by other sequences in the same sample as well. The chain is built from TRBV19 and TRBJ1-5; D not certain. The germline CDR1 and CDR2 sequences are LNHDA and SQIVND (reference sequence). The CDR3 spans 13 residues. V lost 2 bases to trimming and J lost 4 bases, with 6 bases between them. The CDR3 DNA reads TGTGCCAGTAGTATAAGAGGGAATCAGCCCCAGCATTTT. Its translation: CASSIRGNQPQHF.

Worth noting for this clone: The germline gene is not matched at one end of the junction; a read error may be the cause. Other DNA sequences in this specimen translate into the identical CDR3. The V call is TRBV29-1, the J call TRBJ2-7; a possible D gene is TRBD2 (5 bases). The CDR3 sequence is 13 residues long. In germline, CDR1 is SQVTM, CDR2 ANQGSEA. CDR3 sequence (DNA): TGTAGCGTTGAAGAGGCAGCCACCTACGAGCAGTACTTC. It codes for CSVEEAATYEQYF.

V is TRBV5-1 and J is TRBJ2-3, with TRBD1 matching 7 bases. Germline CDR1 reads SGHRS; CDR2 reads YFSETQ. Trimming at V came to 2 bases and at J to 3 bases, leaving 9 bases not matched to a gene. This CDR3 has 16 amino acids. The DNA of the CDR3 is TGCGCCAGCAGCTTCCCAGGGGGAGAGGGGACAGATACGCAGTATTTT. Translating gives CASSFPGGEGTDTQYF.

The rearrangement uses TRBV7-8 and TRBJ2-7; 11 nucleotides match TRBD1. In germline, CDR1 is SGHVS, CDR2 FQNEAQ. V lost 1 base, J lost 3 bases, and 17 bases stayed unmatched. The CDR3 is made up of 20 amino acids. The CDR3 loop reads CASSLGRRGFPGQGGYEQYF. In DNA, the CDR3 is TGTGCCAGCAGCTTAGGGCGCCGGGGCTTTCCGGGACAGGGGGGCTACGAGCAGTACTTC.

This clone was seen just once. The chain joins TRBV21-1 to TRBJ2-1. TRBV21-1 is listed as a pseudogene. The CDR3 covers 12 residues. CDR3 residues: CASIPTSNEQFF. CDR3 nucleotide sequence: TGTGCCAGCATTCCGACGTCTAATGAGCAGTTCTTC.

This sequence joins TRBV7-9 and TRBJ2-5; the D is unclear. Germline assignment: CDR1 SEHNR and CDR2 FQNEAQ (reference sequence). This CDR3 is built from 15 residues. Trimming stripped 2 bases from V and 2 bases from J, with 12 bases between. The CDR3, as DNA: TGTGCCAGCAGCTTAAGACGGTCCTGGCAAGAGACCCAGTACTTC. It yields the protein CASSLRRSWQETQYF.

The rearrangement uses TRBV27 and TRBJ1-4; the D gene is possibly TRBD1 (6 bases). CDR1 is MNHEY and CDR2 is SMNVEV in the germline V gene (reference sequence). This CDR3 has 14 residues. Trimming removed 5 bases from V and 8 bases from J, with 15 bases in between. The CDR3 DNA reads TGTGCCAGCAGTCCCTTACCGGGACACGAAAAACTGTTTTTT. It is translated as CASSPLPGHEKLFF.

The chain combines TRBV9 with TRBJ2-3; TRBD1 matches 11 bases. Germline CDR1 reads SGDLS; CDR2 reads YYNGEE. Germline trimming cut 0 bases from V and 1 base from J; bases unmatched to any gene: 1. The CDR3 extends over 16 amino acids. CDR3 region: CASSVGTGGGTDTQYF. In DNA, the CDR3 is TGTGCCAGCAGCGTAGGGACAGGGGGCGGCACAGATACGCAGTATTTT.

The CDR3 DNA reads TGTGCCAGCAGCTTATTTAGTCGGGACAGGGCTTACGAGCAGTACTTC. As protein: CASSLFSRDRAYEQYF. This chain uses TRBV7-8 with TRBJ2-7, with 9 positions matching TRBD1. The V gene end was trimmed by 2 bases and the J gene end by 4 bases; junction bases not matched to a gene: 9. The length of the CDR3 is 16 residues. The germline V gene encodes CDR1 SGHVS and CDR2 FQNEAQ.

This clone appeared once. V usage is TRBV6-5 and J usage is TRBJ2-7, with D perhaps TRBD1 or TRBD2 (5 bases each). Germline assignment: CDR1 MNHEY and CDR2 SVGAGI. Trimming left V 6 bases short and J 4 bases short, with 16 bases between. CDR3 length: 14 residues. Written as DNA, the CDR3 is TGTGCCAGCAGGACTGGGGGTCTCTTTTACGAGCAGTACTTC. Its protein is CASRTGGLFYEQYF.

The chain couples TRBV6-5 to TRBJ2-5; TRBD2 matches 7 bases. The trim removed 4 bases at V and 4 bases at J, leaving 9 bases unmatched. The CDR3 is 15 amino acids. Germline lookup yields CDR1 MNHEY and CDR2 SVGAGI. The CDR3 sequence is CASSFSGPGGETQYF. CDR3 DNA: TGTGCCAGCAGTTTTAGCGGGCCTGGGGGAGAGACCCAGTACTTC.

This rearrangement joins TRBV28 to TRBJ1-1; weak D call: TRBD1 (5 bases). Looked up from germline, CDR1 is MDHEN and CDR2 is SYDVKM. V shed 6 bases and J shed 4 bases, with 9 bases lying between them. The CDR3 consists of 12 residues. Written as DNA, the CDR3 is TGTGCCAGCAGGACCGGGGGCACTGAAGCTTTCTTT. Protein product: CASRTGGTEAFF.

The rearrangement links TRBV7-8 to TRBJ2-3; D unclear. This CDR3 contains 15 residues. V lost 5 bases to trimming and J lost 2 bases, with 14 bases between them. The V gene's germline CDR1 is SGHVS and CDR2 FQNEAQ. The CDR3, as DNA: TGTGCCAGCAGCCCGACGACAAAGCCCACAGATACGCAGTATTTT. Protein sequence: CASSPTTKPTDTQYF.

The rearrangement uses TRBV7-2 and TRBJ2-7, with TRBD1 as a possible D gene (6 bases). V lost 1 base to trimming and J lost 0 bases, with 10 bases between them. The CDR3 is made up of 15 amino acids. Germline-derived CDR1 and CDR2 are SGHTA and FQGNSA. As DNA, the CDR3 is TGTGCCAGCAGCTTAGTCGGACAGACCTCCTACGAGCAGTACTTC. This gives the protein CASSLVGQTSYEQYF.